A selection of T cell receptor beta chains follows, all from one sample in a study of cytomegalovirus exposure and HLA in healthy donors. Profiled with immunoSEQ multiplex PCR; TCRdb holds only in-frame clones, not every one. The sample carries some 120,000 clones, 79% recorded once. Material for sequencing was PBMCs. The receptor source for this set is a man younger than 35 in good health and CMV-seronegative. Both conserved end residues are part of each CDR3. A D gene is named only where the DNA matches it firmly. Expanded clones get a size class; other rows say once, few or many, or leave the size out.

CDR3 DNA: TGTGCCAGCAGTTTAGCGGGAGGGCCTTACGAGCAGTACTTC; CDR3 protein: CASSLAGGPYEQYF; clone size: .; V gene: TRBV27; D gene: TRBD2; J gene: TRBJ2-7
CDR3 DNA: TGTGCCAGCAGCTCTATAAGCGGGAGCCAAACCGGGGAGCTGTTTTTT; CDR3 protein: CASSSISGSQTGELFF; clone size: .; V gene: TRBV11-2; D gene: TRBD2; J gene: TRBJ2-2
CDR3 DNA: TGTGCCAGCAGCTTAGGAGCGGAGACCCACTCCTACAATGAGCAGTTCTTC; CDR3 protein: CASSLGAETHSYNEQFF; clone size: .; V gene: TRBV13; D gene: .; J gene: TRBJ2-1
CDR3 DNA: TGTGCCAGCAGGGGGGGACAGGGTTGGTACACTGAAGCTTTCTTT; CDR3 protein: CASRGGQGWYTEAFF; clone size: .; V gene: TRBV6-1; D gene: TRBD1; J gene: TRBJ1-1
CDR3 DNA: TGCGCCAGCAGCTTGGCCGGAAACATTCAGTACTTC; CDR3 protein: CASSLAGNIQYF; clone size: .; V gene: TRBV5-1; D gene: .; J gene: TRBJ2-4
CDR3 DNA: TGTGCCAGCAGCTTAGATAGGACAGGGCAAGACGAGCAGTACTTC; CDR3 protein: CASSLDRTGQDEQYF; clone size: .; V gene: TRBV7-2; D gene: TRBD1; J gene: TRBJ2-7
CDR3 DNA: TGTGCCAGCAGGACAGTCAATCAGCCCCAGCATTTT; CDR3 protein: CASRTVNQPQHF; clone size: .; V gene: TRBV19; D gene: .; J gene: TRBJ1-5
CDR3 DNA: TGTGCCAGCAGCGTAGTTGGACACTCGCTCTCTGGGGCCAACGTCCTGACTTTC; CDR3 protein: CASSVVGHSLSGANVLTF; clone size: .; V gene: TRBV9; D gene: .; J gene: TRBJ2-6
CDR3 DNA: TGTGCCAGCAGCTTGCCAAATAACTATGGCTACACCTTC; CDR3 protein: CASSLPNNYGYTF; clone size: .; V gene: TRBV5-6; D gene: .; J gene: TRBJ1-2
CDR3 DNA: TGCGCCAGCAGCTTGCAGCGGGGGACCCCAGATACGCAGTATTTT; CDR3 protein: CASSLQRGTPDTQYF; clone size: once; V gene: TRBV5-1; D gene: TRBD2; J gene: TRBJ2-3
CDR3 DNA: TGTGCCTGGAGGGGCGAGGGAGACTATGGCTACACCTTC; CDR3 protein: CAWRGEGDYGYTF; clone size: .; V gene: TRBV30; D gene: .; J gene: TRBJ1-2
CDR3 DNA: TGTGCCAGCAGCTTAGTCGGTGCAAACTCTGGGGCCAACGTCCTGACTTTC; CDR3 protein: CASSLVGANSGANVLTF; clone size: once; V gene: TRBV7-2; D gene: .; J gene: TRBJ2-6
CDR3 DNA: TGTGCCAGCAGTACAGCGGCGAACACCGGGGAGCTGTTTTTT; CDR3 protein: CASSTAANTGELFF; clone size: .; V gene: TRBV28; D gene: .; J gene: TRBJ2-2
CDR3 DNA: TGTGCCTGGAGTGCCCGGGGTGGGAGCCCCTACAATGAGCAGTTCTTC; CDR3 protein: CAWSARGGSPYNEQFF; clone size: few; V gene: TRBV30; D gene: .; J gene: TRBJ2-1
CDR3 DNA: TGTGCCTGGAGCGGCCGACAGGGGGGTTGGGAAAAACTGTTTTTT; CDR3 protein: CAWSGRQGGWEKLFF; clone size: .; V gene: TRBV30; D gene: TRBD1; J gene: TRBJ1-4
CDR3 DNA: TGTGCCAGCACCCCCACCTATTCGGACACTGAAGCTTTCTTT; CDR3 protein: CASTPTYSDTEAFF; clone size: once; V gene: TRBV25-1; D gene: .; J gene: TRBJ1-1
CDR3 DNA: TGTGCCAGCTCACCCCGGGACAGGAGCACAGATACGCAGTATTTT; CDR3 protein: CASSPRDRSTDTQYF; clone size: .; V gene: TRBV18; D gene: TRBD1; J gene: TRBJ2-3
CDR3 DNA: TGTGCCAGCAGCCTCGCGACACGGAACACTGAAGCTTTCTTT; CDR3 protein: CASSLATRNTEAFF; clone size: few; V gene: TRBV6-5; D gene: .; J gene: TRBJ1-1
CDR3 DNA: TGTGCCAGCAGTTACTCGGCGGGAGTCGGGTCCTACGAGCAGTACTTC; CDR3 protein: CASSYSAGVGSYEQYF; clone size: .; V gene: TRBV6-5; D gene: TRBD2; J gene: TRBJ2-7
CDR3 DNA: TGTGCCAGCAGTCACAGAGACAGTAGTTTCTCCTACGAGCAGTACTTC; CDR3 protein: CASSHRDSSFSYEQYF; clone size: .; V gene: TRBV6-6; D gene: .; J gene: TRBJ2-7
CDR3 DNA: TGTGCTAGTGGTCCGGGACTAGCGAACAATGAGCAGTTCTTC; CDR3 protein: CASGPGLANNEQFF; clone size: once; V gene: TRBV12-5; D gene: TRBD2; J gene: TRBJ2-1
CDR3 DNA: TGTGCCAGCAAATTAGGGGGGGACAGGGGGCTGACCTACGAGCAGTACTTC; CDR3 protein: CASKLGGDRGLTYEQYF; clone size: .; V gene: TRBV11-2; D gene: TRBD1; J gene: TRBJ2-7
CDR3 DNA: TGTGCCAGTAGGCTCGCGGGAAATACTGAAGCTTTCTTT; CDR3 protein: CASRLAGNTEAFF; clone size: once; V gene: TRBV19; D gene: .; J gene: TRBJ1-1
CDR3 DNA: TGTGCCAGCAGCTCACCGAGGACAGGGGGGATCGGATCACCCCTCCACTTT; CDR3 protein: CASSSPRTGGIGSPLHF; clone size: .; V gene: TRBV5-6; D gene: TRBD1; J gene: TRBJ1-6
CDR3 DNA: TGTGCCAGCAGTGAAGTGGAGGGAGGGGAAAAACTGTTTTTT; CDR3 protein: CASSEVEGGEKLFF; clone size: .; V gene: TRBV6-5; D gene: .; J gene: TRBJ1-4
CDR3 DNA: TGTGCCAGCAGCGTATATTCGGGGAACACTGAAGCTTTCTTT; CDR3 protein: CASSVYSGNTEAFF; clone size: .; V gene: TRBV9; D gene: .; J gene: TRBJ1-1
CDR3 DNA: TGTGCCAGCAGTCAGGACAGGGGTGGGCAGTACTTC; CDR3 protein: CASSQDRGGQYF; clone size: .; V gene: TRBV28; D gene: TRBD1; J gene: TRBJ2-7
CDR3 DNA: TGTGCCAGCAGCTCTAGCGGGGTTCGGTCCTACGAGCAGTACTTC; CDR3 protein: CASSSSGVRSYEQYF; clone size: .; V gene: TRBV7-2; D gene: TRBD2; J gene: TRBJ2-7
CDR3 DNA: TGTGCCAGCAGCCCCCGTTTATCACCCCTCCACTTT; CDR3 protein: CASSPRLSPLHF; clone size: once; V gene: TRBV13; D gene: .; J gene: TRBJ1-6
CDR3 DNA: TGTGCCAGCAGCGCGTTGGTCGGGGATTCTGAAGCTTTCTTT; CDR3 protein: CASSALVGDSEAFF; clone size: .; V gene: TRBV5-4; D gene: .; J gene: TRBJ1-1
CDR3 DNA: TGCGCCAGCAGCCAAGATGGGGCCACTCTCAGCACAGATACGCAGTATTTT; CDR3 protein: CASSQDGATLSTDTQYF; clone size: .; V gene: TRBV4-3; D gene: .; J gene: TRBJ2-3
CDR3 DNA: TGTGCCAGCAGCACGGGACAGGGGAACACTGAAGCTTTCTTT; CDR3 protein: CASSTGQGNTEAFF; clone size: once; V gene: TRBV28; D gene: TRBD1; J gene: TRBJ1-1
CDR3 DNA: TGTGCCAGCAGCGCGCGCCGGGACAGGGGAGTAGGGCGGGAGACCCAGTACTTC; CDR3 protein: CASSARRDRGVGRETQYF; clone size: .; V gene: TRBV5-6; D gene: TRBD1; J gene: TRBJ2-5
CDR3 DNA: TGTGCCAGCAGCCGCAGACTAGCGGGAGGAAACAATGAGCAGTTCTTC; CDR3 protein: CASSRRLAGGNNEQFF; clone size: .; V gene: TRBV7-8; D gene: TRBD2; J gene: TRBJ2-1
CDR3 DNA: TGTGCCAGCAGTCCCGGGACTAGCGGGAGGGCGTACAATGAGCAGTTCTTC; CDR3 protein: CASSPGTSGRAYNEQFF; clone size: .; V gene: TRBV25-1; D gene: TRBD2; J gene: TRBJ2-1
CDR3 DNA: TGTGCCAGCAGCCCGGGACTAGGGAGCACAGATACGCAGTATTTT; CDR3 protein: CASSPGLGSTDTQYF; clone size: .; V gene: TRBV5-5; D gene: TRBD2; J gene: TRBJ2-3
CDR3 DNA: TGCGCCAGCAGCCAAGATAGGAGGGAAAGGGGAAACACCATATATTTT; CDR3 protein: CASSQDRRERGNTIYF; clone size: few; V gene: TRBV4-1; D gene: .; J gene: TRBJ1-3
CDR3 DNA: TGTGCCAGCAGCGGTCTCGGGAGGGCCAACGAGCAGTACTTC; CDR3 protein: CASSGLGRANEQYF; clone size: once; V gene: TRBV9; D gene: TRBD2; J gene: TRBJ2-7
CDR3 DNA: TGCAGCGTTGAAGATCCAACAGGGGGCTACAATGAGCAGTTCTTC; CDR3 protein: CSVEDPTGGYNEQFF; clone size: .; V gene: TRBV29-1; D gene: TRBD1; J gene: TRBJ2-1
CDR3 DNA: TGTGCCAGCAGCCCGGGACAGACTAATGAAAAACTGTTTTTT; CDR3 protein: CASSPGQTNEKLFF; clone size: .; V gene: TRBV5-6; D gene: TRBD1; J gene: TRBJ1-4
CDR3 DNA: TGTGCCACCAGCAGAGGTTGGCAGGGGGAAGCTTTCTTT; CDR3 protein: CATSRGWQGEAFF; clone size: .; V gene: TRBV15; D gene: .; J gene: TRBJ1-1
CDR3 DNA: TGTGCCAGCAACTCTCAGGGACAGCGAAATTCACCCCTCCACTTT; CDR3 protein: CASNSQGQRNSPLHF; clone size: once; V gene: TRBV28; D gene: TRBD1; J gene: TRBJ1-6
CDR3 DNA: TGTGCCAGCTCATCCCGACACTCTGGGGCCAACGTCCTGACTTTC; CDR3 protein: CASSSRHSGANVLTF; clone size: .; V gene: TRBV18; D gene: .; J gene: TRBJ2-6
CDR3 DNA: TGTGCCAGCAGTTTATTGGGACAGGGCCCGGGGTCCCCAACTAATGAAAAACTGTTTTTT; CDR3 protein: CASSLLGQGPGSPTNEKLFF; clone size: .; V gene: TRBV28; D gene: TRBD1; J gene: TRBJ1-4
CDR3 DNA: TGTGCCAGCAGTAATCCCGGGACTACCCTAGGGAGCTCCTACGAGCAGTACTTC; CDR3 protein: CASSNPGTTLGSSYEQYF; clone size: .; V gene: TRBV27; D gene: TRBD2; J gene: TRBJ2-7
CDR3 DNA: TGTGCCAGCAGAATGACAGTATTCCAGCCCCAGCATTTT; CDR3 protein: CASRMTVFQPQHF; clone size: .; V gene: TRBV5-8; D gene: .; J gene: TRBJ1-5
CDR3 DNA: TGTGCCAGCAGCTTACAGGGGGCTGGCGGCGAGCAGTACTTC; CDR3 protein: CASSLQGAGGEQYF; clone size: .; V gene: TRBV7-9; D gene: TRBD1; J gene: TRBJ2-7
CDR3 DNA: TGTGCCAGCAGTCTGCGACAAAACAGGCCTAATACCAAAAACATTCAGTACTTC; CDR3 protein: CASSLRQNRPNTKNIQYF; clone size: .; V gene: TRBV27; D gene: .; J gene: TRBJ2-4
CDR3 DNA: TGTGCCTGGAGTCGATTACCGGGACAGGGGCAAGAGACCCAGTACTTC; CDR3 protein: CAWSRLPGQGQETQYF; clone size: .; V gene: TRBV30; D gene: TRBD1; J gene: TRBJ2-5
CDR3 DNA: TGTGCCTGGAGTGCAACAGGGGGTGGCGGCTACACCTTC; CDR3 protein: CAWSATGGGGYTF; clone size: .; V gene: TRBV30; D gene: TRBD1; J gene: TRBJ1-2
CDR3 DNA: TGTGCCAGCTCACCTGGGACTAGCGTCGGGGAGCTGTTTTTT; CDR3 protein: CASSPGTSVGELFF; clone size: .; V gene: TRBV18; D gene: TRBD2; J gene: TRBJ2-2